A single sample gave rise to the 5 T cell receptor beta chains below, sequenced in a study of regulatory T cells in long-lasting Graves disease (dated by TCRdb to the early 2020s). The intended sense of this specimen's time point label: persistent/refractory GD, antithyroid drugs over 5 years with positive TRAb. For both TCR sequencing and RNA sequencing, RNA was extracted from PBMCs using TRIzol. Library preparation was by multiplex PCR. The listed sequencing device is Illumina HiSeq 4000. To build TCR beta libraries, CDR3 regions were amplified by Arm-PCR using iRepertoire HTBI primers. In-frame beta chains were kept once TCRdb had trimmed the public reads at Q25 with fastp and called clones with MiXCR. Each entry is one CDR3 protein sequence, shown with its most common DNA and genes. The sample table shows about 430,000 distinct CDR3 sequences, and around 20% are seen once. The leading ten clones occupy roughly 13% of the sample.

The sample was peripheral blood mononuclear cells (PBMCs), taken when the disease was refractory, from a patient treated with antithyroid drugs. The source of these receptors is a female donor with Graves disease.

The chain is built from TRBV5-1 and TRBJ2-7; the D is unclear. V dropped 3 bases and J dropped 3 bases, with 13 bases sitting between them. The V gene's germline CDR1 is SGHRS and CDR2 YFSETQ. The CDR3 is made up of 14 amino acids. CDR3 loop: CASSSDSRLYEQYF. As DNA, the CDR3 is TGCGCCAGCAGCTCTGACTCCCGGCTCTACGAGCAGTACTTC.

This clonotype came up many times. The chain recombines TRBV7-3 with TRBJ1-6; 7 nucleotides agree with TRBD1. The CDR3 is 15 residues long. Unmatched junction bases numbered 9, after V lost 5 bases and J lost 8 bases. The germline CDR1 and CDR2 sequences are SGHTA and FQGTGA. CDR3 nucleotide sequence: TGTGCCAGCAGCCCCACAGGGGAGGGTCATTCACCCCTCCACTTT. Translated, it gives CASSPTGEGHSPLHF.

This clonotype was counted many times. V and J are TRBV6-5 and TRBJ1-2, with D maybe TRBD1 (6 bases). Trimming shortened V by 0 bases and J by 5 bases, and 10 bases separated the two germline ends. The CDR3 is made up of 14 amino acids. From germline, CDR1 is MNHEY and CDR2 SVGAGI. CDR3 amino acids: CASSYSQGLYGYTF. The CDR3 bases are TGTGCCAGCAGTTACTCACAGGGTCTTTATGGCTACACCTTC.

The table lists this clonotype with a few counts. CDR3 region: CASSSEHNSPLHF. The CDR3 DNA reads TGTGCCAGCAGCTCTGAGCATAATTCACCCCTCCACTTT. The genes are TRBV5-4 and TRBJ1-6; D not certain. CDR3 length: 13 amino acids. V lost 3 bases to trimming and J lost 5 bases, with 6 bases between them. From germline, CDR1 is SGHNT and CDR2 YYREEE (reference sequence).

The chain carries TRBV5-1 and TRBJ2-2; TRBD1 or TRBD2 may be the D gene (6 bases each). CDR3 length: 14 amino acids. From germline, CDR1 is SGHRS and CDR2 YFSETQ. Trimming removed 0 bases from V and 10 bases from J, with 13 bases in between. CDR3 sequence (DNA): TGCGCCAGCAGCTTGGCCGGGGGCGCGATGGAGCTGTTTTTT. Its protein is CASSLAGGAMELFF. Together with reference TRBV5-1 and TRBJ2-2, the CDR3 gives the full variable domain: KAGVTQTPRYLIKTRGQQVTLSCSPISGHRSVSWYQQTPGQGLQFLFEYFSETQRNKGNFPGRFSGRQFSNSRSEMNVSTLELGDSALYLCASSLAGGAMELFFGEGSRLTVL.